This record concerns one T cell receptor beta chain sequence. The antigen is not known. The data stem from a study of cytomegalovirus exposure and HLA in healthy donors. Study-level findings and limits: Cytomegalovirus-associated TCR beta chains were listed, numbering 164.

60 Vbeta and 13 Jbeta primers were used in PCR. TCRdb's copy holds only in-frame clones and misses some; the assay was immunoSEQ multiplex PCR. The repertoire consists of around 100,000 clones, with about 80% occurring once and the leading ten covering about 5.4%. The ends were cut back, 2 bases at V and 1 base at J, with 5 bases in the middle. From germline, CDR1 is SEHNR and CDR2 FQNEAQ (reference sequence). The CDR3 is 13 residues long. The origin of this receptor is a woman under 40 in good health and CMV-seropositive. The chain carries TRBV7-9 and TRBJ1-1; the D is unclear. Sequencing was done on a sample of PBMCs. The DNA for the CDR3 is TGTGCCAGCAGCTTACCGGGGAACACTGAAGCTTTCTTT. As protein: CASSLPGNTEAFF. The variable domain in full, with the rest retrieved from reference TRBV7-9 and TRBJ1-1, is DTGVSQNPRHKITKRGQNVTFRCDPISEHNRLYWYRQTLGQGPEFLTYFQNEAQLEKSRLLSDRFSAERPKGSFSTLEIQRTEQGDSAMYLCASSLPGNTEAFFGQGTRLTVV.